This T cell receptor (beta chain) was retrieved from a study of blood T cells in healthy people across ages. Each sample used at least 6 million PBMCs. The CDR3 runs 20 residues. With 4 bases clipped from V and 2 bases from J, the junction kept 16 bases outside the gene matches. CDR1 and CDR2 (germline): SGHVS, FQNEAQ. A sample-barcoded 5' primer and a J-beta primer mix were used in a second PCR of roughly 7 to 12 cycles. TCRdb redid the calling of the 5' RACE reads with MiXCR, one entry per CDR3 protein. Among about 720,000 distinct CDR3 sequences listed, 20% to 30% were seen once. These data were also filed under a second study, of T cells of mothers and their children. This second study notes: Related mother-child pairs shared marginally more repertoire than unrelated pairs, though not significantly.

The receptor's source is a boy between 10 and 17 years old in good health. Sequenced sample: blood. The chain couples TRBV7-8 to TRBJ2-1, with TRBD2 identical over 11 bases. The CDR3 sequence is CASSSKALAGVIAPYNEQFF. In DNA form, the CDR3 reads TGTGCCAGCAGCTCCAAGGCACTAGCGGGAGTAATCGCGCCCTACAATGAGCAGTTCTTC. Full variable domain (rest looked up from reference TRBV7-8 and TRBJ2-1): GAGVSQSPRYKVAKRGQDVALRCDPISGHVSLFWYQQALGQGPEFLTYFQNEAQLDKSGLPSDRFFAERPEGSVSTLKIQRTQQEDSAVYLCASSSKALAGVIAPYNEQFFGPGTRLTVL.